Shown below are 28 T cell receptor beta chains from a single sample sequenced in a study of blood T cell repertoires in COVID-19. The method was immunoSEQ multiplex PCR; TCRdb's version includes in-frame clones alone and lacks a portion of them. In the table there are fewer than 35,000 clones, roughly nine tenths of which are singletons. The specimen sequenced was peripheral blood. Every receptor here comes from a man aged 65 to 79 with active COVID-19.

The chain joins TRBV7-9 to TRBJ2-7; 9 bases fit TRBD1. This CDR3 spans 14 amino acids. The trim removed 5 bases at V and 5 bases at J, leaving 7 bases unmatched. CDR1 is SEHNR, CDR2 FQNEAQ, per germline (reference sequence). CDR3: CASSATGGVDEQYF. As DNA, the CDR3 is TGTGCCAGCAGCGCGACAGGGGGAGTCGACGAGCAGTACTTC.

The V and J genes are TRBV4-1 and TRBJ1-5; TRBD1 matches 9 bases. CDR3 length: 15 residues. The V gene's germline CDR1 is MGHRA and CDR2 YSYEKL. Germline trimming cut 0 bases from V and 4 bases from J; bases unmatched to any gene: 1. The CDR3 nucleotides are TGCGCCAGCAGCCAAGATGGACAGGGGAATCAGCCCCAGCATTTT. It specifies CASSQDGQGNQPQHF.

This chain uses TRBV5-1 with TRBJ2-3; D is possibly TRBD1 (6 bases). Trimming pared 0 bases from V and 6 bases from J, leaving 14 bases between. Germline values: CDR1 SGHRS, CDR2 YFSETQ. The CDR3 has 15 amino acids. The CDR3 protein is CASSLGRGIGDTQYF. DNA for the CDR3: TGCGCCAGCAGCTTGGGCAGGGGTATTGGGGATACGCAGTATTTT.

This clone was seen a few times. The chain combines TRBV18 with TRBJ2-7; possible D gene TRBD2, 6 bases. In germline, CDR1 is KGHSH, CDR2 LQKENI. This CDR3 has 14 residues. V lost 3 bases, J lost 4 bases, and 13 bases lay in between. CDR3 amino acids: CASSPLGTEYEQYF. Written as DNA, the CDR3 is TGTGCCAGCTCACCCCTCGGGACTGAATACGAGCAGTACTTC.

The V gene is TRBV30, the J gene TRBJ1-4; 10 nucleotides align to TRBD1. The V and J ends lost 1 base and 8 bases, in that order; junction bases with no gene match: 4. The germline CDR1 and CDR2 sequences are GTSNPN and SVGIG (reference sequence). This CDR3 comprises 14 residues. The CDR3 DNA reads as TGTGCCTGGAGTGAGGACAGGGGGAACGAAAAACTGTTTTTT. This gives the protein CAWSEDRGNEKLFF.

This sequence joins TRBV6-5 and TRBJ1-3, with 7 bases aligning to TRBD1. CDR3 size: 15 residues. Germline V lookup: CDR1 MNHEY, CDR2 SVGAGI. The trim removed 0 bases at V and 2 bases at J, leaving 1 base unmatched. CDR3 DNA sequence: TGTGCCAGCAGTTACTCGACAGGGACTGGAAACACCATATATTTT. Translating gives CASSYSTGTGNTIYF.

This clone was counted a single time. This chain joins TRBV7-3 and TRBJ2-3; D perhaps matches TRBD2 (6 bases). Germline V lookup: CDR1 SGHTA, CDR2 FQGTGA. Trimming left V 5 bases short and J 0 bases short, with 12 bases between. This CDR3 comprises 15 residues. The CDR3 DNA reads as TGTGCCAGCAGCCTAAAGGGAGGAAGCACAGATACGCAGTATTTT. Protein: CASSLKGGSTDTQYF. The full variable domain, with the rest looked up from reference TRBV7-3 and TRBJ2-3, is GAGVSQTPSNKVTEKGKYVELRCDPISGHTALYWYRQSLGQGPEFLIYFQGTGAADDSGLPNDRFFAVRPEGSVSTLKIQRTERGDSAVYLCASSLKGGSTDTQYFGPGTRLTVL.

The J gene is TRBJ2-2, the V gene TRBV10-1; 8 bases match TRBD1. With V trimmed by 6 bases and J by 4 bases, 7 bases remained unmatched. This CDR3 is 15 amino acids long. Germline V lookup: CDR1 WNHNN, CDR2 SYGVQD (reference sequence). The CDR3 DNA reads TGCGCCAGCAGCCTCGGACAGGGAGGCACCGGGGAGCTGTTTTTT. This translates into CASSLGQGGTGELFF.

This clone was found a few times. The chain has TRBV5-4 and TRBJ1-5; D is unclear. Germline V gene lookup returns CDR1 SGHNT and CDR2 YYREEE (reference sequence). This CDR3 region has 12 residues. Trimming removed 3 bases from V and 6 bases from J, with 7 bases in between. The CDR3 DNA reads TGTGCCAGCAGCTCAGAAAGTCAGCCCCAGCATTTT. Amino acid sequence: CASSSESQPQHF.

The CDR3 sequence is CASSSGPLATNEKLFF. CDR3 sequence (DNA): TGTGCCAGCAGCTCCGGACCTCTAGCCACTAATGAAAAACTGTTTTTT. The chain combines TRBV5-5 with TRBJ1-4, with D unresolved. Germline assignment: CDR1 SGHKS and CDR2 YYEKEE (reference sequence). Trimming shortened V by 3 bases and J by 2 bases, and 14 bases separated the two germline ends. The CDR3 has 16 residues.

The V and J genes are TRBV5-8 and TRBJ2-5; 10 positions match TRBD1. Per the germline V gene, CDR1 is SGHTS and CDR2 is YDEGEE. V was pared by 4 bases and J by 1 base, with 4 bases of the junction left unmatched. The CDR3 runs 15 residues. As DNA, the CDR3 is TGTGCCAGCAGCCCAGGGGACAGGGGCCAAGAGACCCAGTACTTC. Amino acids: CASSPGDRGQETQYF.

V and J are TRBV30 and TRBJ1-6; no reliable D call. V lost 4 bases and J lost 2, with 15 bases in between. Germline CDR1 and CDR2: GTSNPN and SVGIG (reference sequence). The CDR3 is 16 amino acids. CDR3 loop: CAWTRAGSTYNSPLHF. In DNA, the CDR3 is TGTGCCTGGACCCGTGCAGGTTCCACCTATAATTCACCCCTCCACTTT.

The rearrangement joins TRBV7-3 to TRBJ2-1; D possibly corresponds to TRBD1 (5 bases). Per the germline V gene, CDR1 is SGHTA and CDR2 is FQGTGA. With 2 bases removed from V and 4 bases from J, the gap between germline ends came to 12 bases. This CDR3 has 15 amino acids. CDR3 residues: CASSLGPGHYNEQFF. CDR3 in DNA: TGTGCCAGCAGCTTAGGCCCAGGGCATTACAATGAGCAGTTCTTC.

The J gene is TRBJ2-2, the V gene TRBV6-1, with a weak D call TRBD2 (6 bases). The CDR3 is 17 amino acids. Trimming shortened V by 4 bases and J by 1 base, and 16 bases separated the two germline ends. CDR1 and CDR2 from the germline V gene are MNHNS and SASEGT. The CDR3 DNA reads as TGTGCCAGCAGTGTCAGGAGGGACCAAGGGAACACCGGGGAGCTGTTTTTT. This translates into CASSVRRDQGNTGELFF.

J is TRBJ1-1 and V is TRBV28; D ambiguous. Trimming took 5 bases from V and 0 from J, leaving 19 bases between them. From germline, CDR1 is MDHEN and CDR2 SYDVKM. There are 17 residues in the CDR3. As DNA, the CDR3 is TGTGCCAGCAGTGTCCCCCCGAGGGCTATAATGAACACTGAAGCTTTCTTT. It specifies CASSVPPRAIMNTEAFF.

V usage is TRBV27 and J usage is TRBJ2-4; D is perhaps TRBD2 (5 bases). Trimming pared 0 bases from V and 6 bases from J, leaving 9 bases between. Germline-derived CDR1 and CDR2 are MNHEY and SMNVEV (reference sequence). The CDR3 consists of 14 residues. The CDR3 is CASSLSWESNIQYF. The CDR3 region has the DNA TGTGCCAGCAGTTTATCGTGGGAGTCAAACATTCAGTACTTC.

The rearrangement joins TRBV7-2 to TRBJ1-1, with D possibly being TRBD1 (6 bases). Germline CDR1 and CDR2: SGHTA and FQGNSA. The length of the CDR3 is 15 residues. The germline V and J ends were trimmed by 4 bases and 5 bases, with 17 bases remaining between them. CDR3 DNA sequence: TGTGCCAGCAGCTCCGGCGCAGGGGTTCAGACTGAAGCTTTCTTT. It yields the protein CASSSGAGVQTEAFF.

The chain joins TRBV6-5 to TRBJ1-2; TRBD1 is a possible D gene (5 bases). The CDR3 has 13 amino acids. The V gene's germline CDR1 is MNHEY and CDR2 SVGAGI. Trimming removed 10 bases at V and 4 bases at J, with 16 bases between. The DNA for the CDR3 is TGTGCCACCCTAGTAGGGCAGGGCTATGGCTACACCTTC. Its protein is CATLVGQGYGYTF.

This chain connects TRBV5-1 to TRBJ2-4, with D perhaps TRBD2 (6 bases). V lost 4 bases to trimming and J lost 9 bases, with 20 bases between them. CDR1 and CDR2 (germline): SGHRS, YFSETQ. CDR3 length: 15 amino acids. Here the CDR3 DNA reads TGCGCCAGCAGCCAGAGGACACTCGGAGGGAGCATTCAGTACTTC. Encoded protein: CASSQRTLGGSIQYF.

The genes are TRBV5-4 and TRBJ2-7, with D perhaps matching TRBD1 (5 bases). The germline V gene encodes CDR1 SGHNT and CDR2 YYREEE (reference sequence). This CDR3 has 12 amino acids. V shed 1 base and J shed 4 bases, with 6 bases lying between them. The CDR3 is CASSLTGYEQYF. The CDR3 bases are TGTGCCAGCAGCTTGACAGGATACGAGCAGTACTTC.

The chain combines TRBV19 with TRBJ2-3; TRBD1 matches at 7 bases. Trimming at V came to 1 base and at J to 4 bases, leaving 5 bases not matched to a gene. The CDR3 is 15 residues long. In germline, CDR1 is LNHDA, CDR2 SQIVND (reference sequence). The DNA of the CDR3 is TGTGCCAGTAGTATAGCCAGGGGGAACGCAGATACGCAGTATTTT. This encodes CASSIARGNADTQYF. Variable domain in full (rest from reference TRBV19 and TRBJ2-3): DGGITQSPKYLFRKEGQNVTLSCEQNLNHDAMYWYRQDPGQGLRLIYYSQIVNDFQKGDIAEGYSVSREKKESFPLTVTSAQKNPTAFYLCASSIARGNADTQYFGPGTRLTVL.

Only one count was recorded for this clone. V usage is TRBV6-2 or TRBV6-3 and J usage is TRBJ2-2; 9 bases agree with TRBD1. V lost 6 bases and J lost 1; bases outside the gene matches: 6. The CDR3 loop spans 16 amino acids. Germline loops: CDR1 MNHEY, CDR2 SVGEGT. DNA for the CDR3: TGTGCCAGCAGCCAAGGGACAGGGTGGAACACCGGGGAGCTGTTTTTT. Translated, it gives CASSQGTGWNTGELFF.

This clone was seen once. J is TRBJ1-5 and V is TRBV7-2; D is perhaps TRBD1 (6 bases). Per the germline V gene, CDR1 is SGHTA and CDR2 is FQGNSA. The V end lost 2 bases, the J end lost 3 bases, and 8 bases lay between the germline ends. CDR3 length: 14 residues. DNA for the CDR3: TGTGCCAGCAGCTTAAGGACAGACAATCAGCCCCAGCATTTT. It is translated as CASSLRTDNQPQHF.

The chain is built from TRBV2 and TRBJ1-2, with 7 nucleotides matching TRBD1. This CDR3 is built from 12 residues. With V trimmed by 7 bases and J by 9 bases, 8 bases remained unmatched. CDR1 and CDR2 (germline): SNHLY, FYNNEI. CDR3 bases: TGTGCCAGCAAGGAGGGGGCTGAGAGCTACACCTTC. Translated, it gives CASKEGAESYTF.

This chain joins TRBV18 and TRBJ2-3; 11 bases fit TRBD2. The CDR3 is made up of 16 amino acids. Germline CDR1 KGHSH, CDR2 LQKENI. With 6 bases clipped from V and 5 bases from J, the junction kept 10 bases outside the gene matches. CDR3: CASSLLAGVPGDTQYF. The CDR3 DNA is TGTGCCAGCTCCCTACTAGCGGGGGTCCCGGGAGATACGCAGTATTTT.

The CDR3: CASSQGTGGVEKLFF. The CDR3 nucleotides are TGCGCCAGCAGCCAGGGGACAGGGGGGGTAGAAAAACTGTTTTTT. The chain carries TRBV4-3 and TRBJ1-4, with 11 bases lining up with TRBD1. This CDR3 has 15 residues. Trimming cost V 3 bases and J 8 bases; bases outside gene matches: 5. Germline V gene sequence: CDR1 LGHNA, CDR2 YSLEER.

The V gene is TRBV5-8, the J gene TRBJ2-3; D gene ambiguous. The V end lost 4 bases, the J end lost 4 bases, and 13 bases lay between the germline ends. Germline CDR1 is SGHTS and CDR2 is YDEGEE. The CDR3 is made up of 14 amino acids. The CDR3, as DNA: TGTGCCAGCAGCCTCGAGCCAAATGCAGATACGCAGTATTTT. This sequence encodes CASSLEPNADTQYF.

The V gene is TRBV4-2, the J gene TRBJ1-1, with 8 bases matching TRBD1. Germline V gene data show CDR1 as LGHNA and CDR2 as YNFKEQ. Germline trimming cut 4 bases from V and 5 bases from J; bases unmatched to any gene: 6. The CDR3 has 14 residues. CDR3 coding DNA: TGTGCCAGCAGCCCCCGGACAGGGAGGACTGAAGCTTTCTTT. It specifies CASSPRTGRTEAFF.